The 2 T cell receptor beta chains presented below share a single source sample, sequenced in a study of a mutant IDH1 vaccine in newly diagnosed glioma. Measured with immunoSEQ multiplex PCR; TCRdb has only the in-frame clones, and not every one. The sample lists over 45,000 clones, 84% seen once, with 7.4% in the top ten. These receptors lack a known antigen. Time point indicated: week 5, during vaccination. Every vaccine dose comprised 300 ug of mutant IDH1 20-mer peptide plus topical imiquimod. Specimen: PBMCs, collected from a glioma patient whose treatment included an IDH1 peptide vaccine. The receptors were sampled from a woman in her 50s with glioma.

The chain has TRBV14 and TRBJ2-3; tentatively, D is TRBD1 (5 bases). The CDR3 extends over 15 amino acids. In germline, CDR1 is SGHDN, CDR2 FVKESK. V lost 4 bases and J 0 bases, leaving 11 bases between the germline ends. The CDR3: CASSRQLASTDTQYF. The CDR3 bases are TGTGCCAGCAGCCGACAGTTAGCTAGCACAGATACGCAGTATTTT.

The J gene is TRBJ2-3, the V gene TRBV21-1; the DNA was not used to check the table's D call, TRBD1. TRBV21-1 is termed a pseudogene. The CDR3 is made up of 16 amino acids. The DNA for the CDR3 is TGTGCCAGCAGCCTGCCAGGGGCGAACTTCACAGATACGCAGTATTTT. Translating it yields CASSLPGANFTDTQYF.